Below, 3 T cell receptor beta chains from the same sample are listed, as sequenced in a study of T-cell reconstitution after alpha-beta-depleted transplantation in children (dated by TCRdb to about 2016). What the treatment or condition label conveys for this sample: allogeneic hematopoietic cell transplantation with graft depleted of TCRalphabeta T cells and CD19 B cells. Receptor libraries were prepared by PCR. The sequencer was an Illumina HiSeq 2500. TCR library preparation used molecular barcoding, with unique molecular identifiers applied to normalize quantification of the TCRbeta repertoire. TCRdb trimmed public reads at Q25 via fastp, called clones via MiXCR and kept in-frame beta chains. Rows with one shared CDR3 protein collapse into an entry with the most common genes and DNA. Within this sample are around 210,000 distinct CDR3 sequences, with roughly 7% of them counted one time only. The ten largest clones represent 4.5% to 6.5% of the sample.

The sequenced sample was PBMCs, obtained before TCRalphabeta/CD19-depleted stem cell transplant. Every receptor here comes from a boy aged 2 to 9 with acute lymphoblastic leukemia, due to receive a stem cell transplant.

This clonotype was observed many times. V is TRBV7-9 and J is TRBJ1-2, with D tentatively TRBD1 (5 bases). Germline values: CDR1 SEHNR, CDR2 FQNEAQ (reference sequence). Trimming removed 5 bases at V and 6 bases at J, with 7 bases between. The CDR3 loop spans 11 amino acids. DNA for the CDR3: TGTGCCAGCAGCACGGGGCATGGCTACACCTTC. Its protein product is CASSTGHGYTF.

This clonotype was counted many times. The V call is TRBV28, the J call TRBJ2-2; D gene ambiguous. Trimming cost V 2 bases and J 4 bases, with 8 bases left between them. CDR1 is MDHEN, CDR2 SYDVKM, per germline. The CDR3 has 14 residues. This CDR3 reads CASSLERPTGELFF. The DNA of the CDR3 is TGTGCCAGCAGTTTAGAAAGGCCCACCGGGGAGCTGTTTTTT. Together with reference TRBV28 and TRBJ2-2, the CDR3 gives the full variable domain: DVKVTQSSRYLVKRTGEKVFLECVQDMDHENMFWYRQDPGLGLRLIYFSYDVKMKEKGDIPEGYSVSREKKERFSLILESASTNQTSMYLCASSLERPTGELFFGEGSRLTVL.

This chain joins TRBV12-3 or TRBV12-4 and TRBJ2-2, with a weak D call TRBD1 (6 bases). V shed 3 bases and J shed 5 bases, with 10 bases lying between them. This CDR3 comprises 14 residues. For the CDR3, the DNA is TGTGCCAGCAGTTTTGGGGGCTTAACCGGGGAGCTGTTTTTT. Protein product: CASSFGGLTGELFF.